One and the same sample provided the 11 T cell receptor beta chains below, sequenced in a study of CD4 T cells in relation to SARS-CoV-2 and coronaviruses. Their recognized antigens are unknown. CD4+ T cells from unexposed donors were obtained before the COVID-19 pandemic (2011-2018). The cells were cultured for under 13 days before CD4+ T cells were isolated. Only in-frame clones appear in the TCRdb table, and some are missing; sequencing was by immunoSEQ multiplex PCR. The sample shows 15,000 to 20,000 clones, roughly 78% of them seen only once. The sequencing sample was made of CD4+ T cells from PBMCs, cultured in vitro. These receptors were obtained from a human donor in good health.

The chain employs TRBV11-2 and TRBJ1-2, with D uncertain. Trimming took 3 bases from V and 4 from J, leaving 12 bases between them. CDR1 SGHAT and CDR2 FQNNGV come from the germline V gene. This CDR3 is 14 amino acids long. The CDR3 DNA sequence: TGTGCCAGCAGCTTTACGTCGCCCGGCTATGGCTACACCTTC. Its translation: CASSFTSPGYGYTF.

V and J are TRBV28 and TRBJ1-1; no clear D gene. This CDR3 is 14 amino acids long. The V gene lost 7 bases and the J gene lost 1 base, with 13 bases spanning the gap. The germline gives CDR1 MDHEN, CDR2 SYDVKM. The CDR3 DNA sequence: TGTGCCAGCATCATATTCGCACAGAACACTGAAGCTTTCTTT. It specifies CASIIFAQNTEAFF.

The chain combines TRBV3-1 (or the pseudogene TRBV3-2) with TRBJ1-1; no clear D. Looked up from germline, CDR1 is LGHDT and CDR2 is YNNKEL (reference sequence). V dropped 4 bases and J dropped 1 base, with 16 bases sitting between them. The CDR3 sequence is 16 residues long. This CDR3 is CASSPTQSSENTEAFF. DNA for the CDR3: TGTGCCAGCAGCCCGACACAGTCCTCAGAGAACACTGAAGCTTTCTTT.

The rearrangement uses TRBV28 and TRBJ2-6; TRBD1 or TRBD2 may be the D gene (5 bases each). Germline assignment: CDR1 MDHEN and CDR2 SYDVKM. V lost 8 bases and J lost 1, with 15 bases in between. This CDR3 comprises 16 residues. CDR3 nucleotide sequence: TGTGCCAGCGGGGGACCGACCCTATCTGGGGCCAACGTCCTGACTTTC. Its protein is CASGGPTLSGANVLTF.

Note on this clone: At one of its ends the junction is not consistent with the germline gene, which may arise from a read error. V gene TRBV7-3 combines with J gene TRBJ2-3; TRBD2 is a possible D gene (5 bases). CDR3 size: 14 residues. Germline CDR1 SGHTA, CDR2 FQGTGA. CDR3 sequence: CASSSHPSKDTQYF. The CDR3 DNA is TGTGCCAGCAGCTCGCATCCTAGCAAAGATACGCAGTATTTT.

This rearrangement joins TRBV5-5 to TRBJ2-1; 10 nucleotides agree with TRBD1. Germline V lookup: CDR1 SGHKS, CDR2 YYEKEE (reference sequence). This CDR3 is built from 16 residues. V lost 4 bases to trimming and J lost 5 bases; unmatched junction nucleotides: 9. CDR3 amino acids: CASSLRPGTGDNEQFF. CDR3 sequence (DNA): TGTGCCAGCAGCCTCAGACCCGGGACAGGGGACAATGAGCAGTTCTTC.

CDR3 nucleotides: TGTGCCAGCTCACCTGACTCCTACAATGAGCAGTTCTTC. Protein sequence: CASSPDSYNEQFF. This rearrangement joins TRBV18 to TRBJ2-1; D is undetermined. The CDR3 is 13 residues long. CDR1 is KGHSH and CDR2 is LQKENI in the germline V gene. V was trimmed by 3 bases and J by 0 bases, leaving 3 bases between them.

V and J are TRBV6-6 and TRBJ2-2, with 8 bases fitting TRBD1. The germline gives CDR1 MNHNY, CDR2 SVGAGI (reference sequence). The CDR3 sequence is 15 residues long. V dropped 6 bases and J dropped 4; count of bases not matched to a gene: 7. CDR3 bases: TGTGCCAGCAGGCCTAGACAGGGGACCACCGGGGAGCTGTTTTTT. Its protein product is CASRPRQGTTGELFF.

The chain employs TRBV19 and TRBJ1-1; 7 bases line up with TRBD1. This CDR3 is built from 17 residues. J was trimmed by 4 bases and V by 3 bases; bases with no gene match: 14. Germline lookup yields CDR1 LNHDA and CDR2 SQIVND (reference sequence). CDR3 residues: CASSIRRQGGVGTEAFF. DNA of the CDR3: TGTGCCAGTAGTATTAGGAGACAGGGAGGTGTTGGCACTGAAGCTTTCTTT.

This clone has a handful of counts. The chain couples TRBV18 to TRBJ2-2; 10 bases match TRBD2. Germline V gene data show CDR1 as KGHSH and CDR2 as LQKENI. V was pared by 4 bases and J by 3 bases, with 11 bases of the junction left unmatched. CDR3 size: 18 residues. The CDR3 sequence: CASSRTPLAGVDTGELFF. The CDR3 DNA is TGTGCCAGCTCACGAACCCCTCTAGCGGGAGTAGACACCGGGGAGCTGTTTTTT.

The CDR3 here is CSVELGQGPYTGELFF. Here the CDR3 DNA reads TGCAGCGTTGAACTCGGACAGGGGCCCTACACCGGGGAGCTGTTTTTT. The chain recombines TRBV29-1 with TRBJ2-2; 9 positions match TRBD1. The CDR3 runs to 16 residues. Germline V gives CDR1 SQVTM, CDR2 ANQGSEA. The V gene end was trimmed by 2 bases and the J gene end by 3 bases; junction bases not matched to a gene: 7.